The 10 T cell receptor beta chains in this list originate from one sample, sequenced in a study of T cell repertoires in cytomegalovirus infection. MiXCR was run by TCRdb on the reads, yielding one entry per CDR3 protein. The sample has tens of thousands of distinct CDR3 sequences; 20% are singletons. Their specific antigens are unknown. Sequences were derived from CD8+ T cells from cultured PBMCs, sampled from culture after CMV antigen stimulation. All receptors derive from a human donor in good health (CMV status not recorded). Some clones in this sample may be carry-over from other donors' samples.

In its sample, this clonotype was seen a few times. The J gene is TRBJ2-1, the V gene TRBV6-2 or TRBV6-3; 7 nucleotides line up with TRBD1. The CDR3 is 16 amino acids. CDR1 is MNHEY, CDR2 SVGEGT, per germline. V trimming: 7 bases; J trimming: 6 bases; junction bases outside the gene matches: 15. The CDR3 here is CASTLNRDREPNEQFF. DNA for the CDR3: TGTGCCAGCACTCTAAACCGGGACAGAGAGCCCAATGAGCAGTTCTTC.

The chain combines TRBV7-2 with TRBJ2-7; no reliable D call. The V gene lost 6 bases and the J gene lost 3 bases, with 12 bases spanning the gap. This CDR3 region has 13 residues. Germline loops: CDR1 SGHTA, CDR2 FQGNSA. As DNA, the CDR3 is TGTGCCAGCAGTGCACGGTTCTTCTACGAGCAGTACTTC. Its translation: CASSARFFYEQYF.

The gene calls are TRBV12-3 or TRBV12-4 and TRBJ1-1; D is unclear. There are 15 residues in the CDR3. The ends were cut back, 1 base at V and 6 bases at J, with 15 bases in the middle. CDR3 DNA sequence: TGTGCCAGCAGTTTAGGTCTGCTGGACCCTTCTGAAGCTTTCTTT. Translation gives CASSLGLLDPSEAFF.

The chain recombines TRBV7-6 with TRBJ2-3, with D hard to call. The CDR3 has 15 amino acids. V was trimmed by 10 bases and J by 1 base, leaving 18 bases between them. The germline CDR1 and CDR2 sequences are SGHVS and FNYEAQ. As DNA, the CDR3 is TGTGCCACCCTTAGTGTGCCGGGCGGCACAGATACGCAGTATTTT. It encodes CATLSVPGGTDTQYF.

The rearrangement joins TRBV28 to TRBJ2-1, with 7 bases fitting TRBD1. Germline assignment: CDR1 MDHEN and CDR2 SYDVKM. The CDR3 consists of 14 residues. Losses at the gene ends were 4 bases for V and 7 bases for J; bases not matched to a gene: 7. CDR3 DNA sequence: TGTGCCAGCAGTTCTCGACAGGGTAGTAATGAGCAGTTCTTC. This sequence encodes CASSSRQGSNEQFF.

The genes are TRBV6-1 and TRBJ1-1; D not resolved. Trimming took 5 bases from V and 8 from J, leaving 9 bases between them. Germline-derived CDR1 and CDR2 are MNHNS and SASEGT. The CDR3 covers 11 residues. CDR3 sequence reads: CASSYMEEAFF. CDR3 nucleotide sequence: TGTGCCAGCAGTTACATGGAGGAAGCTTTCTTT.

This clonotype was found many times. The chain recombines TRBV7-6 with TRBJ2-1; 7 bases align to TRBD2. The V gene end was trimmed by 4 bases and the J gene end by 0 bases; junction bases not matched to a gene: 9. This CDR3 comprises 17 residues. CDR1 is SGHVS and CDR2 is FNYEAQ in the germline V gene. CDR3 in DNA: TGTGCCAGCAGCTCCAACATCCGCGGGAGCTCCTACAATGAGCAGTTCTTC. This encodes CASSSNIRGSSYNEQFF.

This clonotype was counted between two and nine times. V gene TRBV7-9 combines with J gene TRBJ2-1; the match to TRBD2 covers 9 bases. J lost 6 bases, V lost 3 bases, and 6 bases had no gene match. The germline gives CDR1 SEHNR, CDR2 FQNEAQ (reference sequence). This CDR3 spans 15 amino acids. The CDR3 DNA sequence: TGTGCCAGCAGCTTCCCCGGGACTAGCCTCAATGAGCAGTTCTTC. It encodes CASSFPGTSLNEQFF.

The chain employs TRBV5-6 and TRBJ1-2; TRBD1 matches at 7 bases. CDR3 size: 13 residues. Germline V gene sequence: CDR1 SGHDT, CDR2 YYEEEE. The ends lost 1 base at V and 7 bases at J; junction bases unmatched: 4. The CDR3 sequence: CASSLTGDLGYTF. The CDR3, as DNA: TGTGCCAGCAGCTTGACAGGGGACCTTGGCTACACCTTC. Complete variable domain (other parts from reference TRBV5-6 and TRBJ1-2): DAGVTQSPTHLIKTRGQQVTLRCSPKSGHDTVSWYQQALGQGPQFIFQYYEEEERQRGNFPDRFSGHQFPNYSSELNVNALLLGDSALYLCASSLTGDLGYTFGSGTRLTVV.

This chain links TRBV7-9 with TRBJ2-7, with 7 bases that match TRBD1. Germline CDR1 SEHNR, CDR2 FQNEAQ (reference sequence). V shed 5 bases, J shed 8 bases, and the junction held 12 bases outside the gene matches. This CDR3 contains 14 residues. The CDR3 reads CASSPSGQFDKQYF. The DNA of the CDR3 is TGTGCCAGCAGCCCCTCGGGACAGTTCGACAAGCAGTACTTC.